This T cell receptor (beta chain) was observed in a study of beta chain features in type 1 diabetes. Germline lookup yields CDR1 MGHDK and CDR2 SYGVNS. The V gene lost 1 base and the J gene lost 2 bases, with 3 bases spanning the gap. The CDR3 is 12 amino acids. The whole isolated RNA underwent reverse transcription, so sequencing captured expressed TCRB transcripts. Generated by immunoSEQ multiplex PCR, the TCRdb table keeps only in-frame clones and is missing some. In the table there are 500,000 to 800,000 clones, approximately 13% of which are singletons. Donors contributed one heparinised blood draw apiece, averaging roughly 0.12 L. Concerning this clone itself: What it binds is unknown.

Study-level results: People with Type 1 diabetes carried modestly yet significantly shorter TCRB CDR3s in all four CD4+ subsets. Any HLA effect on TCRB rearrangement was left unresolved by small sub-analyses.

The receptor's source is a man under 40 with type 1 diabetes. The chain employs TRBV25-1 and TRBJ2-7; no clear D gene. Input material: naive CD4+ T cells from blood. The CDR3 is CASSESPYEQYF. In nucleotides, the CDR3 is TGTGCCAGCAGTGAATCCCCCTACGAGCAGTACTTC.